The rows below give T cell receptor beta chains drawn from one sample of a study of long-term antiretroviral therapy in people with HIV. Method: immunoSEQ multiplex PCR; TCRdb's copy keeps in-frame clones and lacks some. Seen here are 42,000 or so clones, 86% observed once, and the top ten hold approximately 5.3%. The starting material was unsorted PBMCs, obtained 0.1 years before starting antiretroviral therapy. These receptors all come from a woman between 50 and 59 years old with HIV. Each CDR3 is given with its conserved first and last residue. D genes are given only for firm matches. For some rows the clone size is stated as once, few or many, or as a class when expanded; others skip it.

V gene	D gene	J gene	clone size	CDR3 DNA	CDR3 protein
TRBV5-1	NA	TRBJ2-1	NA	TGCGCCAGCAGCTTGGTAACTCACAATGAGCAGTTCTTC	CASSLVTHNEQFF
TRBV29-1	NA	TRBJ1-5	NA	TGCAGCGCCAGGACAGAGGCGGGACAGCCCCAGCATTTT	CSARTEAGQPQHF
TRBV7-6	NA	TRBJ2-3	NA	TGTGCCAGCAGCTTATCAACAGATACGCAGTATTTT	CASSLSTDTQYF
TRBV2	TRBD1	TRBJ1-2	NA	TGTGCCAGCACCAGGGAGGCAGGGGGTAACTATGGCTACACCTTC	CASTREAGGNYGYTF
TRBV10-3	TRBD1	TRBJ1-5	once	TGTGCCATCAGTGAGTCGGTAGGGGGCGGCAATCAGCCCCAGCATTTT	CAISESVGGGNQPQHF
TRBV4-1	NA	TRBJ1-1	NA	TGCGCCAGCAGCCATATACCGGGACACAAGAACACTGAAGCTTTCTTT	CASSHIPGHKNTEAFF
TRBV7-2	TRBD1	TRBJ1-1	NA	TGTGCCAGCAGCCGAGGGACAGGTGCCCATGAAGCTTTCTTT	CASSRGTGAHEAFF
TRBV6-4	NA	TRBJ1-6	NA	TGTGCCAGCAGTGCTGTTTTGGGGGTCAATTCACCCCTCCACTTT	CASSAVLGVNSPLHF
TRBV10-3	TRBD1	TRBJ2-7	once	TGTGCCATCAGTGAGACCGGACAGGGGAACGAGCAGTACTTC	CAISETGQGNEQYF
TRBV25-1	NA	TRBJ1-1	NA	TGTGCCAGCACGGATTGGGAGGACACTGAAGCTTTCTTT	CASTDWEDTEAFF
TRBV14	NA	TRBJ1-2	NA	TGTGCCAGCAGCCAAGATTTAAGGGGCTACACCTTC	CASSQDLRGYTF
TRBV5-1	TRBD1	TRBJ1-6	NA	TGCGCCAGCAGCTTGAGTGCAGGGGGTGGTAATTCACCCCTCCACTTT	CASSLSAGGGNSPLHF
TRBV15	TRBD1	TRBJ2-7	NA	TGTGCCACCAGCAGAGATGCCCCCGGGACAGCAATCTCCTACGAGCAGTACTTC	CATSRDAPGTAISYEQYF
TRBV12-2	NA	TRBJ2-2	NA	TGTGCAAGTCGCGAGGGGGACAGGGGCCGGGTCGGGGAGCTGTTTTTT	CASREGDRGRVGELFF
TRBV11-2	NA	TRBJ1-2	NA	TGTGCCAGCAGCGTAGGACAGCTTTATGGCTACACCTTC	CASSVGQLYGYTF
TRBV6-5	NA	TRBJ2-1	NA	TGTGCCAGCAGTTACTCGATGTGGGACAATGAGCAGTTCTTC	CASSYSMWDNEQFF
TRBV29-1	NA	TRBJ1-2	NA	TGCAGCGCCGACGGATTCCTCTATGGCTACACCTTC	CSADGFLYGYTF
TRBV5-1	NA	TRBJ2-7	NA	TGCGCCAGCAGCTTCTCACCGGGCCCAGCGGGCGAGCAGTACTTC	CASSFSPGPAGEQYF
TRBV5-4	NA	TRBJ1-6	few	TGTGCCAGCAATCCAGGCCTCAATTCACCCCTCCACTTT	CASNPGLNSPLHF
TRBV2	NA	TRBJ1-6	NA	TGTGCCAGCAGTGTACAGGGTAATTCACCCCTCCACTTT	CASSVQGNSPLHF
TRBV5-1	NA	TRBJ1-6	NA	TGCGCCAGCAGCTTGGAACAGTCGGACTCACCCCTCCACTTT	CASSLEQSDSPLHF
TRBV4-3	NA	TRBJ2-7	NA	TGCGCCAGCAGCCAAGATCCTATTCAGATCTACGAGCAGTACTTC	CASSQDPIQIYEQYF
TRBV19	NA	TRBJ1-2	NA	TGTGCCAGTAGTATAGGCGGGGTTCCACTAAACTATGGCTACACCTTC	CASSIGGVPLNYGYTF
TRBV4-3	TRBD1	TRBJ1-2	NA	TGCGCCAGCAGCCAGGGACAGGGTCCCTATGGCTACACCTTC	CASSQGQGPYGYTF
TRBV5-1	TRBD2	TRBJ2-5	NA	TGCGCCAGCAGCTGGGGGACTAGCGGTTGGGAGACCCAGTACTTC	CASSWGTSGWETQYF
TRBV10-3	TRBD1	TRBJ1-2	NA	TGTGCCATCAGTGAGTCCGGACAGGATGGCTACACCTTC	CAISESGQDGYTF
TRBV19	NA	TRBJ1-4	NA	TGTGCCAGTAGTATTAGGGTGGCGAGGGTGGCTAATGAAAAACTGTTTTTT	CASSIRVARVANEKLFF
TRBV30	NA	TRBJ2-1	NA	TGTGCCTGGAGTGTATGGGGGGCCAATGAGCAGTTCTTC	CAWSVWGANEQFF
TRBV30	NA	TRBJ1-2	NA	TGTGCCTGGAGGTCCCCAAGCATCCATGGCTACACCTTC	CAWRSPSIHGYTF
TRBV4-3	NA	TRBJ1-2	NA	TGCGCCAGCAGCCAAGACGAGGGGGTTTATGGCTACACCTTC	CASSQDEGVYGYTF
TRBV18	TRBD1	TRBJ1-4	NA	TGTGCCAGCTCACTCCCGCTACAGGGGGCGAAAGAAAAACTGTTTTTT	CASSLPLQGAKEKLFF
TRBV18	TRBD1	TRBJ1-1	NA	TGTGCCAGCTCAATACAGGGGGCTACTGAAGCTTTCTTT	CASSIQGATEAFF
TRBV5-1	NA	TRBJ1-2	NA	TGCGCCAGCAGCTTGGGAGTGGAGGGACCGATTAACTATGGCTACACCTTC	CASSLGVEGPINYGYTF
TRBV19	TRBD1	TRBJ2-5	NA	TGTGCCAGTAGTGGCTGGGACAGGGTGGGAGAGACCCAGTACTTC	CASSGWDRVGETQYF